These 17 T cell receptor beta chains came from one sample sequenced in a study of T cell repertoires in cytomegalovirus infection. Their recognized antigens are unknown. TCRdb reprocessed the reads with MiXCR, giving one entry per CDR3 protein. The table has approximately 73,000 distinct CDR3 sequences, roughly 37% seen once; the top ten hold more than 85%. The input for sequencing was CD8+ T cells from cultured PBMCs, taken from culture after CMV antigen stimulation. The receptors here all came from a human donor in good health (CMV status not recorded). Some clones in this sample may be carry-over from other donors' samples.

CDR3 DNA sequence: TGTGCCAGCAGCGGGGAGAACACCGGGGAGCTGTTTTTT. Encoded protein: CASSGENTGELFF. V and J are TRBV6-1 and TRBJ2-2, with D maybe TRBD2 (5 bases). The CDR3 has 13 residues. Germline lookup yields CDR1 MNHNS and CDR2 SASEGT. V was pared by 6 bases and J by 1 base, with 6 bases between.

This clonotype was observed a few times. The CDR3 DNA follows: TGTGCCAGCAGCGCTCACCAGGGATTCAACACCGGGGAGCTGTTTTTT. This encodes CASSAHQGFNTGELFF. This chain links TRBV7-9 with TRBJ2-2; D may be TRBD1 (5 bases). The CDR3 extends over 16 amino acids. The V gene lost 5 bases and the J gene lost 2 bases, with 15 bases spanning the gap. Germline CDR1 reads SEHNR; CDR2 reads FQNEAQ (reference sequence).

This CDR3 reads CASSLDGTGRETQYF. CDR3 in DNA: TGTGCCAGCAGCTTAGACGGGACAGGCCGAGAGACCCAGTACTTC. J is TRBJ2-5 and V is TRBV11-2, with 8 positions matching TRBD1. This CDR3 comprises 15 residues. J was trimmed by 4 bases and V by 0 bases; bases with no gene match: 4. From germline, CDR1 is SGHAT and CDR2 FQNNGV.

This clonotype turned up a few times. The V gene is TRBV7-9, the J gene TRBJ2-6, with TRBD1 identical over 7 bases. The V and J ends lost 5 bases and 4 bases, in that order; junction bases with no gene match: 5. Germline V gene lookup returns CDR1 SEHNR and CDR2 FQNEAQ (reference sequence). This CDR3 has 15 residues. This chain's CDR3 is CASSLPGQGANVLTF. Here the CDR3 DNA reads TGTGCCAGCAGCCTTCCGGGACAGGGGGCCAACGTCCTGACTTTC.

This clonotype was found a few times. V and J are TRBV27 and TRBJ2-5, with TRBD1 matching over 10 bases. The CDR3 consists of 13 residues. The junction had 2 bases not matched to a gene; V was cut back by 6 bases and J by 4 bases. CDR1 is MNHEY, CDR2 SMNVEV, per germline (reference sequence). The CDR3 nucleotides are TGTGCCAGCAGGGGACAGGGGAGAGAGACCCAGTACTTC. It translates to CASRGQGRETQYF.

This clonotype was observed a handful of times. The V call is TRBV12-3 or TRBV12-4, the J call TRBJ2-1; 7 bases are a match to TRBD2. This CDR3 has 14 residues. J gave up 3 bases and V 3 bases, and 2 bases lay outside the gene matches. CDR3 nucleotide sequence: TGTGCCAGCAGTTTCACTAGCGACTACAATGAGCAGTTCTTC. Its translation is CASSFTSDYNEQFF.

The chain couples TRBV7-2 to TRBJ2-1, with 8 bases matching TRBD2. This CDR3 comprises 14 residues. V was pared by 5 bases and J by 4 bases, with 4 bases of the junction left unmatched. Per the germline V gene, CDR1 is SGHTA and CDR2 is FQGNSA. CDR3: CTSSLRGGYNEQFF. CDR3 nucleotides: TGTACCAGCAGCCTTCGGGGGGGGTACAATGAGCAGTTCTTC.

The J gene is TRBJ2-1, the V gene TRBV6-5; TRBD2 matches at 12 bases. Germline values: CDR1 MNHEY, CDR2 SVGAGI. V shed 0 bases, J shed 6 bases, and the junction held 12 bases outside the gene matches. This CDR3 region has 19 residues. Here the CDR3 DNA reads TGTGCCAGCAGTTACTCGGATCTCCTAGCGGGGGGGCGGGGCAATGAGCAGTTCTTC. Its protein is CASSYSDLLAGGRGNEQFF.

This clonotype was detected ten times or more. The V and J genes are TRBV4-2 and TRBJ2-3; 12 nucleotides match TRBD1. V lost 4 bases and J lost 6; bases outside the gene matches: 5. Germline V CDR1 and CDR2: LGHNA, YNFKEQ. This CDR3 comprises 15 residues. The DNA for the CDR3 is TGTGCCAGCAGCCCGGGGACAGGGGGCGCGGATACGCAGTATTTT. Residues: CASSPGTGGADTQYF.

The rearrangement uses TRBV20-1 and TRBJ1-5; perhaps TRBD1 as D (6 bases). V lost 0 bases to trimming and J lost 3 bases, with 12 bases between them. The CDR3 consists of 15 residues. CDR1 DFQATT and CDR2 SNEGSKA come from the germline V gene (reference sequence). CDR3 sequence: CSARDRGRLNQPQHF. In nucleotides, the CDR3 is TGCAGTGCTAGAGACAGGGGCCGACTCAATCAGCCCCAGCATTTT.

The V gene is TRBV27, the J gene TRBJ2-4; 9 bases agree with TRBD2. Trimming took 4 bases from V and 5 from J; bases not matched to a gene: 12. The germline V gene has CDR1 MNHEY and CDR2 SMNVEV (reference sequence). The CDR3 contains 17 residues. The CDR3: CASSSSPPSGAQNIQYF. Here the CDR3 DNA reads TGTGCCAGCAGTTCCTCCCCGCCTAGCGGGGCGCAAAACATTCAGTACTTC.

The chain couples TRBV7-8 to TRBJ2-2; no clear D gene. Between the trimmed V and J ends, which lost 6 bases and 1 base, there was a span of 12 bases. The CDR3 is made up of 15 amino acids. CDR1 and CDR2 (germline): SGHVS, FQNEAQ. CDR3 sequence: CASSPPGLNTGELFF. DNA for the CDR3: TGTGCCAGCAGTCCTCCGGGTCTGAACACCGGGGAGCTGTTTTTT.

The chain couples TRBV6-6 to TRBJ2-3; 8 bases line up with TRBD2. CDR3 length equals 18 residues. V dropped 5 bases and J dropped 1; count of bases not matched to a gene: 14. CDR1 and CDR2 from the germline V gene are MNHNY and SVGAGI (reference sequence). CDR3: CASSILGDSGERTDTQYF. The CDR3 coding sequence is TGTGCCAGCAGTATCTTGGGGGATAGCGGGGAACGCACAGATACGCAGTATTTT.

This clonotype was counted only a few times. J is TRBJ2-7 and V is TRBV27; unclear D gene. Germline V CDR1 and CDR2: MNHEY, SMNVEV (reference sequence). Trimming removed 2 bases at V and 0 bases at J, with 11 bases between. The CDR3 length is 15 residues. CDR3 residues: CASSLNRLISYEQYF. The CDR3 nucleotides read TGTGCCAGCAGTTTAAATAGACTGATCTCCTACGAGCAGTACTTC.

This clonotype was detected only a few times. The chain uses TRBV7-6 and TRBJ2-3; D is possibly TRBD2 (6 bases). Germline V gene sequence: CDR1 SGHVS, CDR2 FNYEAQ. There are 16 residues in the CDR3. Between the trimmed V and J ends, which lost 0 bases and 1 base, there was a span of 11 bases. The CDR3 is CASSLAPTGGTDTQYF. The DNA for the CDR3 is TGTGCCAGCAGCTTAGCTCCCACGGGGGGCACAGATACGCAGTATTTT.

The J gene is TRBJ2-2, the V gene TRBV5-4; D may be TRBD2 (5 bases). There are 12 residues in the CDR3. CDR1 and CDR2 from the germline V gene are SGHNT and YYREEE (reference sequence). V was shortened by 7 bases and J by 4 bases, with 8 bases between the two germline ends. CDR3 sequence (DNA): TGTGCCAGCCGTCGGGGCACCGGGGAGCTGTTTTTT. Amino acids: CASRRGTGELFF.

The chain uses TRBV5-4 and TRBJ2-7; D might be TRBD2 (7 bases). V was shortened by 6 bases and J by 7 bases, with 23 bases between the two germline ends. The CDR3 has 15 residues. Looked up from germline, CDR1 is SGHNT and CDR2 is YYREEE (reference sequence). CDR3 sequence reads: CASNSQRRGPGEQYF. In DNA, the CDR3 is TGTGCCAGCAACTCTCAGAGGCGGGGGCCGGGGGAGCAGTACTTC.